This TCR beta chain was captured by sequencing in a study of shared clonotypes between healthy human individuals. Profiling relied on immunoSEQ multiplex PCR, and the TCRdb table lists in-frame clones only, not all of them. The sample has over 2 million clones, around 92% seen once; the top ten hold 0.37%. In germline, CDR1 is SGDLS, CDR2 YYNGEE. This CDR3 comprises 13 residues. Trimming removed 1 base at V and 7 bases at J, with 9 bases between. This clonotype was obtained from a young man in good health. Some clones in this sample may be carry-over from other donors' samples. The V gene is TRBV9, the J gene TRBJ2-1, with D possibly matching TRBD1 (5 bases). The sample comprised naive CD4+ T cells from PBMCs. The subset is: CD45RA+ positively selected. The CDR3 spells CASSVLRGNEQFF. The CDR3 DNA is TGTGCCAGCAGCGTACTAAGGGGTAATGAGCAGTTCTTC. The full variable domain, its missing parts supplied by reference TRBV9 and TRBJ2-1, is DSGVTQTPKHLITATGQRVTLRCSPRSGDLSVYWYQQSLDQGLQFLIQYYNGEERAKGNILERFSAQQFPDLHSELNLSSLELGDSALYFCASSVLRGNEQFFGPGTRLTVL.